The sequence of this TCR beta chain was determined in a study of blood T cell repertoires in COVID-19. Those who participated ranged in age from about 18 to 89 years and resided in 24 US areas. Clinical history as reported by participants underpinned cohort assignment. Per the original methods: Amplification of reference gene primers provided the estimated nucleated cell counts. Libraries were prepared by immunoSEQ multiplex PCR; TCRdb keeps only in-frame clonotypes and omits some of them. The DNA was the basis for D and trimming; V, J and clone size are from that table. The table records around 200,000 clones, approximately 86% of them present only once. Trimming took 4 bases from V and 6 from J; bases not matched to a gene: 1. Looked up from germline, CDR1 is SGHRS and CDR2 is YFSETQ. CDR3 length equals 12 residues.

This clonotype was sampled from a woman aged 25 to 45 who had been exposed to COVID-19. The material sequenced was PBMCs or T cells enriched from blood (not recorded which). The genes are TRBV5-1 and TRBJ1-1; 9 bases fit TRBD1. CDR3 coding DNA: TGCGCCAGCAGCGGGGACAGGGCTGAAGCTTTCTTT. This encodes CASSGDRAEAFF. Combining the CDR3 with reference TRBV5-1 and TRBJ1-1 gives the whole variable domain KAGVTQTPRYLIKTRGQQVTLSCSPISGHRSVSWYQQTPGQGLQFLFEYFSETQRNKGNFPGRFSGRQFSNSRSEMNVSTLELGDSALYLCASSGDRAEAFFGQGTRLTVV.